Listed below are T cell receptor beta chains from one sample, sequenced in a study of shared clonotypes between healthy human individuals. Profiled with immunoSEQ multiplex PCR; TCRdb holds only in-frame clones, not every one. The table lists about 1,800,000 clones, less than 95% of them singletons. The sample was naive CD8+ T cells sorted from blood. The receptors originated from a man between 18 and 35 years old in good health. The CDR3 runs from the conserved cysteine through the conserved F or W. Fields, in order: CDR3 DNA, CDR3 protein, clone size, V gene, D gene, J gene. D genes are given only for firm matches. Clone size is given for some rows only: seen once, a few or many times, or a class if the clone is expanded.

cdr3_nt: TGTGCCAGCAGCTTAGGCTCTAGCACAGATACGCAGTATTTT; cdr3_aa: CASSLGSSTDTQYF; clone_size: .; v_call: TRBV13; d_call: .; j_call: TRBJ2-3
cdr3_nt: TGTGCCAGCTGCGATACGGTTACCTCCTACGAGCAGTACTTC; cdr3_aa: CASCDTVTSYEQYF; clone_size: .; v_call: TRBV6-6; d_call: .; j_call: TRBJ2-7
cdr3_nt: TGTGCCAGCAGTCCCTCCTCGGGACCTGCAGGAGAGACCCAGTACTTC; cdr3_aa: CASSPSSGPAGETQYF; clone_size: .; v_call: TRBV27; d_call: .; j_call: TRBJ2-5
cdr3_nt: TGTGCCAGTAGTATTCTCAGCCCGAACACTGAAGCTTTCTTT; cdr3_aa: CASSILSPNTEAFF; clone_size: once; v_call: TRBV19; d_call: .; j_call: TRBJ1-1
cdr3_nt: TGCGCCAGCAGTGATACAGGCAATCAGCCCCAGCATTTT; cdr3_aa: CASSDTGNQPQHF; clone_size: .; v_call: TRBV10-2; d_call: .; j_call: TRBJ1-5
cdr3_nt: TGTGCCAGCAGCGACGACAGGGAGGTCAACTATGGCTACACCTTC; cdr3_aa: CASSDDREVNYGYTF; clone_size: .; v_call: TRBV28; d_call: TRBD1; j_call: TRBJ1-2
cdr3_nt: TGTGCCAGCAGTTACGGTCTCGCAGTTGAAGCTTTCTTT; cdr3_aa: CASSYGLAVEAFF; clone_size: .; v_call: TRBV6-5; d_call: .; j_call: TRBJ1-1
cdr3_nt: TGTGCCAGCACCCCGGACCTGAACACTGAAGCTTTCTTT; cdr3_aa: CASTPDLNTEAFF; clone_size: .; v_call: TRBV28; d_call: .; j_call: TRBJ1-1
cdr3_nt: TGTGCCAGCAGCCAAGAATCCGGACAGGGGGTCTACGAGCAGTACTTC; cdr3_aa: CASSQESGQGVYEQYF; clone_size: .; v_call: TRBV4-2; d_call: TRBD1; j_call: TRBJ2-7
cdr3_nt: TGTGCCATCAGTGCGCCGGGACAGGGAACGAACACTGAAGCTTTCTTT; cdr3_aa: CAISAPGQGTNTEAFF; clone_size: .; v_call: TRBV10-3; d_call: TRBD1; j_call: TRBJ1-1
cdr3_nt: TGTGCCAGCAGCTTTGGTGATGGCGGGGGCCGCTACGAGCAGTACTTC; cdr3_aa: CASSFGDGGGRYEQYF; clone_size: .; v_call: TRBV9; d_call: .; j_call: TRBJ2-7
cdr3_nt: TGTGCCAGCAGACCTGGACTCGAAACCTACAATGAGCAGTTCTTC; cdr3_aa: CASRPGLETYNEQFF; clone_size: .; v_call: TRBV27; d_call: .; j_call: TRBJ2-1
cdr3_nt: TGTGCCAGCTCACATATAGCGGGACTCTCCTACAATGAGCAGTTCTTC; cdr3_aa: CASSHIAGLSYNEQFF; clone_size: .; v_call: TRBV18; d_call: TRBD2; j_call: TRBJ2-1
cdr3_nt: TGTGCCACCAGCAGAGGGTGGGAAGAAGCTTTCTTT; cdr3_aa: CATSRGWEEAFF; clone_size: .; v_call: TRBV15; d_call: .; j_call: TRBJ1-1
cdr3_nt: TGTGCCAGCAGCTTATCGGGGTCTGGAAACACCATATATTTT; cdr3_aa: CASSLSGSGNTIYF; clone_size: .; v_call: TRBV7-8; d_call: .; j_call: TRBJ1-3
cdr3_nt: TGTGCCAGCAGTTTGATAGGGACCGACCAGCCCCAGCATTTT; cdr3_aa: CASSLIGTDQPQHF; clone_size: .; v_call: TRBV27; d_call: .; j_call: TRBJ1-5
cdr3_nt: TGTGCCAGCAGCTTCGGACAGGAGGCAGATACGCAGTATTTT; cdr3_aa: CASSFGQEADTQYF; clone_size: .; v_call: TRBV5-6; d_call: TRBD1; j_call: TRBJ2-3
cdr3_nt: TGCGCCAGCAGCCAAGATCTTACGAGCGGGACGAACACCGGGGAGCTGTTTTTT; cdr3_aa: CASSQDLTSGTNTGELFF; clone_size: .; v_call: TRBV4-3; d_call: TRBD2; j_call: TRBJ2-2
cdr3_nt: TGTGCCAGCTACAAGCGGGGGGCCTACAATGAGCAGTTCTTC; cdr3_aa: CASYKRGAYNEQFF; clone_size: .; v_call: TRBV28; d_call: TRBD2; j_call: TRBJ2-1
cdr3_nt: TGCGCCAGCAGCCAAGTACTAGCGGGGGGAATGGATACGCAGTATTTT; cdr3_aa: CASSQVLAGGMDTQYF; clone_size: .; v_call: TRBV4-1; d_call: TRBD2; j_call: TRBJ2-3
cdr3_nt: TGCAGCGTTGAAGATCCCCACACGGGCTACGAGCAGTACTTC; cdr3_aa: CSVEDPHTGYEQYF; clone_size: .; v_call: TRBV29-1; d_call: .; j_call: TRBJ2-7
cdr3_nt: TGTGCCAGCAGCGTCTTACTAGCGGCGAGCTCCTACAATGAGCAGTTCTTC; cdr3_aa: CASSVLLAASSYNEQFF; clone_size: .; v_call: TRBV7-6; d_call: TRBD2; j_call: TRBJ2-1
cdr3_nt: TGTGCCAGCAGCTTTATGGACGGCTACAATGAGCAGTTCTTC; cdr3_aa: CASSFMDGYNEQFF; clone_size: .; v_call: TRBV5-5; d_call: .; j_call: TRBJ2-1
cdr3_nt: TGTGCCAGCAGTGAGAGGGGCCTCCAGCGGGGGTTCCAAGAGACCCAGTACTTC; cdr3_aa: CASSERGLQRGFQETQYF; clone_size: .; v_call: TRBV2; d_call: TRBD2; j_call: TRBJ2-5
cdr3_nt: TGTGCCAGCAGCTCCCGGAGGGATACGCAGTATTTT; cdr3_aa: CASSSRRDTQYF; clone_size: .; v_call: TRBV9; d_call: .; j_call: TRBJ2-3
cdr3_nt: TGTGCCAGCAGCCCAAAGACAGGGACGAGAAATTCACCCCTCCACTTT; cdr3_aa: CASSPKTGTRNSPLHF; clone_size: once; v_call: TRBV9; d_call: TRBD1; j_call: TRBJ1-6
cdr3_nt: TGTGCCAGTAGTATAGACTCACCCTCCTACAATGAGCAGTTCTTC; cdr3_aa: CASSIDSPSYNEQFF; clone_size: .; v_call: TRBV19; d_call: .; j_call: TRBJ2-1
cdr3_nt: TGTGCCAGCAGCTTCATGGAAAACACTGAAGCTTTCTTT; cdr3_aa: CASSFMENTEAFF; clone_size: few; v_call: TRBV7-3; d_call: .; j_call: TRBJ1-1
cdr3_nt: TGTGCCAGCAGTTTATCGTTAAGGGGCGGGGAGCTGTTTTTT; cdr3_aa: CASSLSLRGGELFF; clone_size: .; v_call: TRBV27; d_call: .; j_call: TRBJ2-2
cdr3_nt: TGCGCCAGCAGCCCATCCCCCGCTACCCGGGCTTACTCTGGAAACACCATATATTTT; cdr3_aa: CASSPSPATRAYSGNTIYF; clone_size: .; v_call: TRBV4-1; d_call: .; j_call: TRBJ1-3
cdr3_nt: TGTGCCAGCAGCTCGCATCGGGGGGGCATCGACGAGACCCAGTACTTC; cdr3_aa: CASSSHRGGIDETQYF; clone_size: .; v_call: TRBV7-9; d_call: TRBD2; j_call: TRBJ2-5
cdr3_nt: TGTGCCAGCAGCTCCGGGACAGCCATTAACTATGGCTACACCTTC; cdr3_aa: CASSSGTAINYGYTF; clone_size: .; v_call: TRBV5-4; d_call: TRBD1; j_call: TRBJ1-2
cdr3_nt: TGTGCCAGCAGTTACTCGGAGGGGGCTCCCGGGGAGCTGTTTTTT; cdr3_aa: CASSYSEGAPGELFF; clone_size: .; v_call: TRBV6-5; d_call: .; j_call: TRBJ2-2
cdr3_nt: TGTGCCAGCAGCTCGAGCTCGAGCCGACAGGGCCCCTATGGCTACACCTTC; cdr3_aa: CASSSSSSRQGPYGYTF; clone_size: .; v_call: TRBV7-9; d_call: TRBD1; j_call: TRBJ1-2
cdr3_nt: TGTGCCAGCCGAAAGACAGGTCTACTGGAGCAGTACTTC; cdr3_aa: CASRKTGLLEQYF; clone_size: once; v_call: TRBV27; d_call: .; j_call: TRBJ2-7
cdr3_nt: TGCAGCGTTGGAGACAGGGAGTCGGGATACGAGCAGTACTTC; cdr3_aa: CSVGDRESGYEQYF; clone_size: .; v_call: TRBV29-1; d_call: TRBD1; j_call: TRBJ2-7
cdr3_nt: TGCGCCAGCAGCCAAGATACGGCAGGGCCCCCAACTGAAGCTTTCTTT; cdr3_aa: CASSQDTAGPPTEAFF; clone_size: .; v_call: TRBV4-1; d_call: .; j_call: TRBJ1-1
cdr3_nt: TGTGCCAGCAGCCCCTCCGGGACAGCACTCTACGAGCAGTACTTC; cdr3_aa: CASSPSGTALYEQYF; clone_size: once; v_call: TRBV7-9; d_call: TRBD1; j_call: TRBJ2-7
cdr3_nt: TGTGCCAGCAGTTACTCTGCGGGATGGGGGAATGGCTACACCTTC; cdr3_aa: CASSYSAGWGNGYTF; clone_size: .; v_call: TRBV6-6; d_call: .; j_call: TRBJ1-2
cdr3_nt: TGTGCCAGCAGTTACCGGCCAGATACGCAGTATTTT; cdr3_aa: CASSYRPDTQYF; clone_size: .; v_call: TRBV28; d_call: .; j_call: TRBJ2-3
cdr3_nt: TGTGCCAGCAGTTTGGGATTCGGGGGGAACACCGGGGAGCTGTTTTTT; cdr3_aa: CASSLGFGGNTGELFF; clone_size: .; v_call: TRBV28; d_call: .; j_call: TRBJ2-2
cdr3_nt: TGTGCCAGCAGCAAAGTCCCAGGGGGCGCAGAATGGGGCTACACCTTC; cdr3_aa: CASSKVPGGAEWGYTF; clone_size: .; v_call: TRBV21-1; d_call: .; j_call: TRBJ1-2
cdr3_nt: TGCGCCAGCAGCCAGCTACAGGGCTCCTACAATGAGCAGTTCTTC; cdr3_aa: CASSQLQGSYNEQFF; clone_size: .; v_call: TRBV4-1; d_call: .; j_call: TRBJ2-1
cdr3_nt: TGTGCCAGCAGCCCTCGGGTAGCGGGGTTAGATGAGCAGTTCTTC; cdr3_aa: CASSPRVAGLDEQFF; clone_size: once; v_call: TRBV13; d_call: TRBD2; j_call: TRBJ2-1
cdr3_nt: TGTGCCAGCAGCTCCCGGGACAGGCCTCGAGAGACCCAGTACTTC; cdr3_aa: CASSSRDRPRETQYF; clone_size: .; v_call: TRBV7-9; d_call: TRBD1; j_call: TRBJ2-5
cdr3_nt: TGTGCCAGCAGCTTACGGCTGAACACCGGGGAGCTGTTTTTT; cdr3_aa: CASSLRLNTGELFF; clone_size: .; v_call: TRBV7-6; d_call: .; j_call: TRBJ2-2
cdr3_nt: TGTGCCAGCAGCTCCACCGGGACAGGGTCGACAGATACGCAGTATTTT; cdr3_aa: CASSSTGTGSTDTQYF; clone_size: .; v_call: TRBV11-2; d_call: TRBD1; j_call: TRBJ2-3
cdr3_nt: TGCGCCAGTATAAGGGGTTACGAGCAGTACTTC; cdr3_aa: CASIRGYEQYF; clone_size: .; v_call: TRBV10-2; d_call: .; j_call: TRBJ2-7
cdr3_nt: TGTGCCAGCAACGGCGGGGGGAACTACGAGCAGTACTTC; cdr3_aa: CASNGGGNYEQYF; clone_size: .; v_call: TRBV2; d_call: TRBD2; j_call: TRBJ2-7
cdr3_nt: TGTGCCAGCAGCTTCTGGCTGTCCTACGAGCAGTACTTC; cdr3_aa: CASSFWLSYEQYF; clone_size: .; v_call: TRBV5-6; d_call: .; j_call: TRBJ2-7
cdr3_nt: TGTGCCATCAACCCGGACAGGGAAAGCACAGATACGCAGTATTTT; cdr3_aa: CAINPDRESTDTQYF; clone_size: .; v_call: TRBV10-3; d_call: TRBD1; j_call: TRBJ2-3
cdr3_nt: TGTGCCAGCGCCGGGACAGATTTCGTCGACGAGCAGTACTTC; cdr3_aa: CASAGTDFVDEQYF; clone_size: .; v_call: TRBV5-5; d_call: TRBD1; j_call: TRBJ2-7
cdr3_nt: TGCGCCAGCAGCCAAGGCGGGACTGGATACGAGCAGTACTTC; cdr3_aa: CASSQGGTGYEQYF; clone_size: .; v_call: TRBV4-1; d_call: .; j_call: TRBJ2-7
cdr3_nt: TGTGCCAGCAGCGCCATCCGGACAGGGGGCCCAGAGACCCAGTACTTC; cdr3_aa: CASSAIRTGGPETQYF; clone_size: .; v_call: TRBV9; d_call: TRBD1; j_call: TRBJ2-5
cdr3_nt: TGTGCCAGCAGTGAATGGCGCGAAGGCACAGATACGCAGTATTTT; cdr3_aa: CASSEWREGTDTQYF; clone_size: .; v_call: TRBV6-1; d_call: .; j_call: TRBJ2-3